This T cell receptor (beta chain) came from a study of shared clonotypes between healthy human individuals. The CDR3 consists of 11 residues. CDR1 and CDR2 from the germline V gene are GTSNPN and SVGIG (reference sequence). Trimming pared 4 bases from V and 4 bases from J, leaving 7 bases between. Generated by immunoSEQ multiplex PCR, the TCRdb table keeps only in-frame clones and is missing some. The sample contains some 2,400,000 clones, 90% to 96% of which appear only once. The origin of this receptor is a man younger than 35 in good health. What was sequenced was naive CD4+ T cells sorted from blood. Subset indicated: CD45RA+ positively selected. The chain employs TRBV30 and TRBJ1-1; no reliable D call. The CDR3 DNA reads TGTGCCTGGACAGCGAGCACTGAAGCTTTCTTT. Its protein is CAWTASTEAFF.